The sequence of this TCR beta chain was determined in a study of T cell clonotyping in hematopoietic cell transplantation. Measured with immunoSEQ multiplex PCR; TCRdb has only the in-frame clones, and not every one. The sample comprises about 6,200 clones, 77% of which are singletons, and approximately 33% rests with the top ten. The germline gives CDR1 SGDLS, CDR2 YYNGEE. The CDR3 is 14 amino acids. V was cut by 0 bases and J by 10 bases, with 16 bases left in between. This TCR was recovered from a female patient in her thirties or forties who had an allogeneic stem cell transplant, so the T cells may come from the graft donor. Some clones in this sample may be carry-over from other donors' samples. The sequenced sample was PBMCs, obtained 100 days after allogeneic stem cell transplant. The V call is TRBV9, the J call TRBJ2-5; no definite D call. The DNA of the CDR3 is TGTGCCAGCAGCGTAGGAAACTCCCACCAAGGCCAGTACTTC. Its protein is CASSVGNSHQGQYF.